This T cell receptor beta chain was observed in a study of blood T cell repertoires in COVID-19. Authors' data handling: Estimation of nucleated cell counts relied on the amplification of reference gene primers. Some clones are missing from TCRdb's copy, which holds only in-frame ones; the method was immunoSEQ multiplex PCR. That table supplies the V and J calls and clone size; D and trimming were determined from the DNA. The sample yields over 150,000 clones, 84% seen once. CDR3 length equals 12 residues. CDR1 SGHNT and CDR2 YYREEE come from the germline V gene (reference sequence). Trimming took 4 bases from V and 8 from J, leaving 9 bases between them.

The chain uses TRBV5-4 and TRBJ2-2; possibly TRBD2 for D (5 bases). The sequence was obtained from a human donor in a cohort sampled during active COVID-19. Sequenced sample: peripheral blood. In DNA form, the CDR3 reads TGTGCCAGCAGCCCTCCGGGGGGGGAGCTGTTTTTT. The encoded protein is CASSPPGGELFF.